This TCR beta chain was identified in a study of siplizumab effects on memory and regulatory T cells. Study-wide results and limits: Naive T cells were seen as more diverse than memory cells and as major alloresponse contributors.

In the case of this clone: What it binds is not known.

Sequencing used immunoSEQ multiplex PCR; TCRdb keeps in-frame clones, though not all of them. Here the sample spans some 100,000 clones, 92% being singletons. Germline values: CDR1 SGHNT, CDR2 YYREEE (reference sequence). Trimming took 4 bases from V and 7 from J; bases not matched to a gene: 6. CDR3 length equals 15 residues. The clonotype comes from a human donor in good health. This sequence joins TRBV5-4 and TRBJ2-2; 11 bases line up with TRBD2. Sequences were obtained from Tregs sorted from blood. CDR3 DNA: TGTGCCAGCAGCGAGGTGACTAGCGGGATCGGGGAGCTGTTTTTT. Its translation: CASSEVTSGIGELFF.